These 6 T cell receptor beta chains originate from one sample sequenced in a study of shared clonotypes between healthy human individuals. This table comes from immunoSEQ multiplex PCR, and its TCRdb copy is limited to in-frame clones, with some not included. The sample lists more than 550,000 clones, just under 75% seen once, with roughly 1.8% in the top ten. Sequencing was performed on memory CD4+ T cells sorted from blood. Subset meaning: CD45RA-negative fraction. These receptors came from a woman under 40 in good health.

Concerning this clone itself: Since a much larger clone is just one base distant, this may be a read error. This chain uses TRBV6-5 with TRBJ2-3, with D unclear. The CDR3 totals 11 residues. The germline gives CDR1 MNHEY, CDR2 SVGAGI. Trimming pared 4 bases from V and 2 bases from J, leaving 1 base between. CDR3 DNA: TGTGCCAGCAGTTCCACAGATACGCAGTATTTT. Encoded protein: CASSSTDTQYF.

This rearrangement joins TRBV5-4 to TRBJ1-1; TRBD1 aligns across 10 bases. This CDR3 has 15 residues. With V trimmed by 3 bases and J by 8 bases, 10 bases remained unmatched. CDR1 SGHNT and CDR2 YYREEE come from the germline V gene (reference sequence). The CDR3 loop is CASSSARDRGLEAFF. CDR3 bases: TGTGCCAGCAGCTCCGCCCGGGACAGGGGCCTAGAAGCTTTCTTT.

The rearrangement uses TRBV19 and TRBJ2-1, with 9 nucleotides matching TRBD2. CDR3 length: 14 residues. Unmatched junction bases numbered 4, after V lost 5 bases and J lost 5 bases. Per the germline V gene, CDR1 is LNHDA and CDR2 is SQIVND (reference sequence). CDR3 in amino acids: CASSSSGKDNEQFF. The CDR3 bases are TGTGCCAGTAGTTCTAGCGGGAAAGACAATGAGCAGTTCTTC.

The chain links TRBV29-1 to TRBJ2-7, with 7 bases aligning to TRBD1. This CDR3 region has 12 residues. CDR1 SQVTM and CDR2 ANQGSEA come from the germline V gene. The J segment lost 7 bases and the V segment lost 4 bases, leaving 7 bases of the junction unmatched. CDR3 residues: CSVGDRLGEQYF. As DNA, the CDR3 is TGCAGCGTTGGGGACAGACTCGGGGAGCAGTACTTC.

The CDR3, as DNA: TGTGCCAGCGGGCTAACTAACTATGGCTACACCTTC. It yields the protein CASGLTNYGYTF. The chain couples TRBV9 to TRBJ1-2; D remains unclear. Trimming removed 7 bases at V and 0 bases at J, with 7 bases between. The CDR3 is made up of 12 amino acids. Germline lookup yields CDR1 SGDLS and CDR2 YYNGEE.

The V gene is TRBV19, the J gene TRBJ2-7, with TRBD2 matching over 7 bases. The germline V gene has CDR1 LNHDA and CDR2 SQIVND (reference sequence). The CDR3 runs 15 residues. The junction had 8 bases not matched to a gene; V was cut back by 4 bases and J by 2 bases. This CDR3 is CASSRWGGPAYEQYF. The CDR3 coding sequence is TGTGCCAGTAGTAGGTGGGGGGGACCGGCCTACGAGCAGTACTTC.